This T cell receptor beta chain stems from a study of CD8+CD57+ T cells in acquired aplastic anemia (dated by TCRdb to 2016 to 2018). A note on the overall study: Extracted DNA from sorted CD4+ and CD8+ cells averaged about 3.4 ug, ranging from roughly 0.19 to 27.4 ug.

A remark on this clonotype: Its antigen has not been determined. Base quality data are lacking; no much larger clone is found one base away.

What the authors observed across the whole study: Around 27 CD8+ CDR3 sequences were shared between patients and controls but appeared highly expressed in patients and within their immunodominant clones. No significant difference in CD8+ Simpson's diversity was found between patients and healthy controls (P=0.060).

The CDR1 and CDR2 encoded by the germline V gene are KGHDR and SFDVKD. Relative to germline, V is 5 bases shorter and J is 0 bases shorter, with 16 bases between their ends. The CDR3, cysteine through phenylalanine, is 17 amino acids long. CDR3 DNA only is kept here, 51 bases in frame from base 1. Genomic DNA was used as template for profiling of TCR beta VDJ combinations and CDR3 sequences. TCR repertoire sequencing was run on an Illumina HiSeq 2000. The original methods were these. Repertoires were assessed using TRBV/TRBJ rearrangement plots, CDR3 size and DJ length profiles, and Simpson's diversity index. Whichever DNA sequence was most abundant in the deep sequencing data was defined as the immunodominant clone. CDR3 amino acid sequences were checked for sharing between subjects and were compared against published repertoires and the VDJdb database. TCRdb reran the public reads through fastp at Q25 and MiXCR, keeping productive beta chains. Each entry is one CDR3 protein sequence, shown with its most common DNA and genes. For this entry, the V and J calls and clone size follow TCRdb and not the study's own pipeline. The sample profile shows a few hundred thousand distinct CDR3 sequences; roughly 50% of them were found once. 7.5% to 9% of the sample is taken by the ten largest.

TCR repertoires of sorted CD4+ and CD8+ blood T cells from severe aplastic anemia patients and healthy subjects were deep-sequenced in the study. Ficoll-Paque density gradient centrifugation was used to isolate peripheral blood mononuclear cells. CD4+ and CD8+ T cells were sorted by FACS or magnetic beads before DNA extraction. The clonotype originates from a human donor with severe aplastic anemia or a healthy control (not recorded which). The sequencing input was sorted CD4+, CD8+, or CD8+CD57+ T cells (not recorded which) from PBMCs. The chain is assembled from TRBV24-1 and TRBJ2-1; the best D guess is TRBD2, with 6 bases matching. The nucleotides read TGTGCCACCAGTGCCCTGGGCGGGGTAAGCTCCTACAATGAGCAGTTCTTC. Its amino acids are CATSALGGVSSYNEQFF.